These 7 T cell receptor beta chains originate from one sample sequenced in a study of blood T cell repertoires in COVID-19. Measured with immunoSEQ multiplex PCR; TCRdb has only the in-frame clones, and not every one. Of 300,000 to 450,000 clones in the sample, more than 75% are singletons; the top ten hold more than 0.9%. The specimen sequenced was PBMCs or T cells enriched from blood (not recorded which). All receptors derive from a woman aged 30 to 39 who had recovered from COVID-19.

CDR3 protein: CASSFTGVGELFF. As DNA, the CDR3 is TGTGCCAGCAGCTTTACAGGGGTCGGGGAGCTGTTTTTT. The V call is TRBV7-9, the J call TRBJ2-2; 7 positions match TRBD1. The CDR3 sequence is 13 residues long. Per germline, CDR1 SEHNR and CDR2 FQNEAQ (reference sequence). V shed 3 bases and J 7 bases; nucleotides not matched to a gene: 2.

The rearrangement joins TRBV6-5 to TRBJ1-3; D is possibly TRBD1 (6 bases). The CDR3 spans 14 residues. Germline V CDR1 and CDR2: MNHEY, SVGAGI. V lost 3 bases, J lost 1 base, and 7 bases lay in between. The DNA of the CDR3 is TGTGCCAGCAGTTATACAGGGTCTGGAAACACCATATATTTT. It codes for CASSYTGSGNTIYF.

The chain uses TRBV2 and TRBJ1-5; 7 positions match TRBD1. This CDR3 spans 16 amino acids. Germline loops: CDR1 SNHLY, CDR2 FYNNEI. Trimming took 2 bases from V and 3 from J; bases not matched to a gene: 7. The CDR3 spells CASSEQGQRFNQPQHF. The DNA of the CDR3 is TGTGCCAGCAGTGAACAGGGACAGCGATTCAATCAGCCCCAGCATTTT.

This chain uses TRBV28 with TRBJ2-2; unclear D gene. With 7 bases removed from V and 0 bases from J, the gap between germline ends came to 6 bases. In germline, CDR1 is MDHEN, CDR2 SYDVKM. The CDR3 is 13 amino acids. The DNA of the CDR3 is TGTGCCAGCACTTCGGCGAACACCGGGGAGCTGTTTTTT. Residues: CASTSANTGELFF.

This chain links TRBV7-9 with TRBJ1-2, with D possibly matching TRBD1 (6 bases). The CDR3 contains 13 residues. Looked up from germline, CDR1 is SEHNR and CDR2 is FQNEAQ (reference sequence). Trimming stripped 0 bases from V and 6 bases from J, with 8 bases between. The CDR3 DNA reads as TGTGCCAGCAGCTTAGCAAACAGGGATGGCTACACCTTC. This gives the protein CASSLANRDGYTF. Full variable domain (outside the CDR3, taken from reference TRBV7-9 and TRBJ1-2): DTGVSQNPRHKITKRGQNVTFRCDPISEHNRLYWYRQTLGQGPEFLTYFQNEAQLEKSRLLSDRFSAERPKGSFSTLEIQRTEQGDSAMYLCASSLANRDGYTFGSGTRLTVV.

The CDR3: CASSLKDRLNYGYTF. The CDR3 coding sequence is TGTGCCAGCAGCTTAAAGGACAGACTTAACTATGGCTACACCTTC. The chain joins TRBV11-2 to TRBJ1-2; D perhaps matches TRBD1 (6 bases). Trimming took 2 bases from V and 1 from J, leaving 11 bases between them. The CDR3 extends over 15 amino acids. CDR1 SGHAT and CDR2 FQNNGV come from the germline V gene.

The chain employs TRBV11-2 and TRBJ2-1; 9 bases line up with TRBD1. The CDR3 has 15 amino acids. Looked up from germline, CDR1 is SGHAT and CDR2 is FQNNGV. With V trimmed by 6 bases and J by 1 base, 4 bases remained unmatched. CDR3 bases: TGTGCCAGCAGGTACAGGGGGCGGTCCTACAATGAGCAGTTCTTC. Translation: CASRYRGRSYNEQFF. The whole variable domain, remainder taken from reference TRBV11-2 and TRBJ2-1, is EAGVAQSPRYKIIEKRQSVAFWCNPISGHATLYWYQQILGQGPKLLIQFQNNGVVDDSQLPKDRFSAERLKGVDSTLKIQPAKLEDSAVYLCASRYRGRSYNEQFFGPGTRLTVL.